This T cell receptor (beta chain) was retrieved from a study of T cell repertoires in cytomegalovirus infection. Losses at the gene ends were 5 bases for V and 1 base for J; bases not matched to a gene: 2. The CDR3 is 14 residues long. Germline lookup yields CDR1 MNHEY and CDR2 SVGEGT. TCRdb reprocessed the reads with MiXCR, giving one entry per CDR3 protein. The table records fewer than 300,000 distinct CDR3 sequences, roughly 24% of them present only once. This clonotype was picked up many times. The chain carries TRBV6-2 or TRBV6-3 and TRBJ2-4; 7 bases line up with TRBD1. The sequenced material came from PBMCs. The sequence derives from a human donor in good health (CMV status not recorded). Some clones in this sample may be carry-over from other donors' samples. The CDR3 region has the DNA TGTGCCAGCAGTGAACAGGGGGCCAAAAACATTCAGTACTTC. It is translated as CASSEQGAKNIQYF.